What follows are 23 T cell receptor beta chains derived from one specimen sequenced in a study of shared clonotypes between healthy human individuals. Sequenced by immunoSEQ multiplex PCR; TCRdb stores in-frame clones only, minus some. The sample carries 2 million to 2.5 million clones, 80% to 95% recorded once. Specimen: naive CD4+ T cells from PBMCs. The subset here: CD45RA+ positively selected. These TCRs come from a young man in good health. Some clones in this sample may be carry-over from other donors' samples.

This rearrangement joins TRBV13 to TRBJ1-6; 8 nucleotides agree with TRBD1. V gave up 3 bases and J gave up 9 bases; unmatched junction bases: 10. Per the germline V gene, CDR1 is PRHDT and CDR2 is FYEKMQ (reference sequence). This CDR3 comprises 16 residues. The CDR3 DNA sequence: TGTGCCAGCAGCTTTAACAGGGGGTCGTTCGCTTCACCCCTCCACTTT. Translating it yields CASSFNRGSFASPLHF.

This clone occurred once. The chain links TRBV4-1 to TRBJ2-3; D gene uncertain. V dropped 0 bases and J dropped 7 bases, with 8 bases sitting between them. In germline, CDR1 is MGHRA, CDR2 YSYEKL. The CDR3 sequence is 13 residues long. CDR3 bases: TGCGCCAGCAGCCAAGAGAGAGATAATACGCAGTATTTT. This codes for CASSQERDNTQYF.

The chain uses TRBV29-1 and TRBJ2-3, with D possibly TRBD2 on 7 matching bases. V lost 4 bases and J 0 bases, leaving 11 bases between the germline ends. The V gene's germline CDR1 is SQVTM and CDR2 ANQGSEA. The CDR3 covers 14 residues. CDR3 in amino acids: CSVVAGASTDTQYF. As DNA, the CDR3 is TGCAGCGTTGTGGCGGGGGCGAGCACAGATACGCAGTATTTT.

The rearrangement links TRBV28 to TRBJ1-2, with 9 bases matching TRBD1. Germline V gene sequence: CDR1 MDHEN, CDR2 SYDVKM. The J segment lost 4 bases and the V segment lost 6 bases, leaving 6 bases of the junction unmatched. The CDR3 totals 14 residues. Written as DNA, the CDR3 is TGTGCCAGCAGAGAACAGGGGGCCGCCTATGGCTACACCTTC. Translating gives CASREQGAAYGYTF.

This clone showed up just once. The rearrangement joins TRBV7-9 to TRBJ2-7, with D tentatively TRBD2 (5 bases). Per germline, CDR1 SEHNR and CDR2 FQNEAQ (reference sequence). V lost 5 bases and J 2 bases, leaving 22 bases between the germline ends. This CDR3 is built from 17 residues. CDR3 region: CASSTNEGIQLPYEQYF. The CDR3 DNA sequence: TGTGCCAGCAGCACGAACGAGGGCATTCAATTACCCTACGAGCAGTACTTC. The full variable domain, rest sourced from reference TRBV7-9 and TRBJ2-7, is DTGVSQNPRHKITKRGQNVTFRCDPISEHNRLYWYRQTLGQGPEFLTYFQNEAQLEKSRLLSDRFSAERPKGSFSTLEIQRTEQGDSAMYLCASSTNEGIQLPYEQYFGPGTRLTVT.

V and J are TRBV25-1 and TRBJ1-4; 10 nucleotides line up with TRBD1. The J segment lost 8 bases and the V segment lost 4 bases, leaving 7 bases of the junction unmatched. The CDR3 runs 15 residues. The germline gives CDR1 MGHDK, CDR2 SYGVNS. The CDR3 region is CASSAGTGEGEKLFF. The CDR3 coding sequence is TGTGCCAGCAGTGCCGGGACAGGGGAGGGGGAAAAACTGTTTTTT.

The gene calls are TRBV5-1 and TRBJ2-5; 7 bases agree with TRBD2. The closer fit of TRBJ2-7 to the DNA end suggests the J call may be wrong. CDR1 SGHRS and CDR2 YFSETQ come from the germline V gene. The CDR3 runs 16 residues. This CDR3 reads CASSLSPSGSSYEQYF. For the CDR3, the DNA is TGCGCCAGCAGCTTGTCCCCTAGCGGAAGCTCCTACGAGCAGTACTTC.

The rearrangement joins TRBV10-3 to TRBJ2-3; tentative D call: TRBD2 (6 bases). Trimming cost V 10 bases and J 6 bases, with 20 bases left between them. The CDR3 contains 14 residues. Germline CDR1 is ENHRY and CDR2 is SYGVKD. The CDR3 nucleotides are TGTGCCACCGCACGGGGCGGGACTGGGGATACGCAGTATTTT. As protein: CATARGGTGDTQYF.

In its sample, this clone was seen a few times. The chain combines TRBV10-3 with TRBJ1-5; 10 positions match TRBD1. The CDR3 runs 14 residues. Germline lookup yields CDR1 ENHRY and CDR2 SYGVKD. V gave up 6 bases and J gave up 5 bases; unmatched junction bases: 4. The CDR3 loop is CAIRGTGDDQPQHF. In nucleotides, the CDR3 is TGTGCCATCAGGGGGACAGGGGATGATCAGCCCCAGCATTTT.

The rearrangement links TRBV27 to TRBJ1-1, with 8 bases matching TRBD1. The CDR3 spans 15 residues. Germline V gene data show CDR1 as MNHEY and CDR2 as SMNVEV (reference sequence). V dropped 5 bases and J dropped 10; count of bases not matched to a gene: 15. DNA of the CDR3: TGTGCCAGCAGTGGTCCGGCAGGGGGCCTGTCTGTAGCTTTCTTT. This codes for CASSGPAGGLSVAFF.

This chain joins TRBV5-4 and TRBJ1-4, with D possibly TRBD1 on 5 matching bases. Germline CDR1 SGHNT, CDR2 YYREEE (reference sequence). This CDR3 region has 15 residues. Between the trimmed V and J ends, which lost 4 bases and 8 bases, there was a span of 18 bases. The CDR3 sequence: CASSHGGESKEKLFF. Written as DNA, the CDR3 is TGTGCCAGCAGCCACGGGGGGGAATCCAAAGAAAAACTGTTTTTT.

The chain links TRBV10-3 to TRBJ2-1; 8 positions agree with TRBD2. The ends lost 2 bases at V and 0 bases at J; junction bases unmatched: 15. Germline loops: CDR1 ENHRY, CDR2 SYGVKD. This CDR3 is built from 20 residues. For the CDR3, the DNA is TGTGCCATCAGTGAGCCACGGGGGGCTAGCGGGCAAAGCTCCTACAATGAGCAGTTCTTC. As protein: CAISEPRGASGQSSYNEQFF.

The chain joins TRBV19 to TRBJ2-1; 13 nucleotides agree with TRBD2. Trimming took 5 bases from V and 4 from J; bases not matched to a gene: 8. This CDR3 has 17 residues. The germline V gene has CDR1 LNHDA and CDR2 SQIVND (reference sequence). Here the CDR3 reads CASSSPGLAGVYNEQFF. For the CDR3, the DNA is TGTGCCAGTAGTTCCCCAGGACTAGCGGGAGTTTACAATGAGCAGTTCTTC.

The genes are TRBV7-3 and TRBJ2-3; tentative D call: TRBD2 (6 bases). Germline loops: CDR1 SGHTA, CDR2 FQGTGA. The CDR3 is 17 residues long. Trimming removed 1 base at V and 0 bases at J, with 14 bases between. The CDR3: CASSLRAGSGSTDTQYF. As DNA, the CDR3 is TGTGCCAGCAGCTTAAGGGCGGGTAGCGGAAGCACAGATACGCAGTATTTT. The full variable domain, completed using reference TRBV7-3 and TRBJ2-3, is GAGVSQTPSNKVTEKGKYVELRCDPISGHTALYWYRQSLGQGPEFLIYFQGTGAADDSGLPNDRFFAVRPEGSVSTLKIQRTERGDSAVYLCASSLRAGSGSTDTQYFGPGTRLTVL.

The J gene is TRBJ2-7, the V gene TRBV29-1; no definite D call. CDR1 and CDR2 (germline): SQVTM, ANQGSEA. CDR3 length: 12 residues. V dropped 7 bases and J dropped 0 bases, with 10 bases sitting between them. CDR3 sequence (DNA): TGCAGCGCCTCCATGAGCTCCTACGAGCAGTACTTC. Translation gives CSASMSSYEQYF.

This chain's CDR3 is CSVDPGLGGYEQYF. The DNA of the CDR3 is TGCAGCGTTGACCCAGGACTTGGGGGCTACGAGCAGTACTTC. V gene TRBV29-1 combines with J gene TRBJ2-7; the D call may be TRBD1 or TRBD2 (5 bases each). Germline V gene lookup returns CDR1 SQVTM and CDR2 ANQGSEA. CDR3 size: 14 residues. V shed 3 bases and J shed 3 bases, with 15 bases lying between them.

The rearrangement links TRBV7-3 to TRBJ2-1, with D possibly TRBD1 on 5 matching bases. Germline V lookup: CDR1 SGHTA, CDR2 FQGTGA. The CDR3 covers 16 residues. The V end was cut by 1 base, the J end by 0 bases, with 10 bases between. The DNA of the CDR3 is TGTGCCAGCAGCTTAATGGGGCGAAGCTCCTACAATGAGCAGTTCTTC. It codes for CASSLMGRSSYNEQFF.

The chain is built from TRBV4-1 and TRBJ1-5, with 7 bases matching TRBD1. The ends lost 3 bases at V and 2 bases at J; junction bases unmatched: 4. This CDR3 spans 15 amino acids. The germline CDR1 and CDR2 sequences are MGHRA and YSYEKL. CDR3 DNA: TGCGCCAGCAGCCACCGCACAGGGGGCAATCAGCCCCAGCATTTT. This encodes CASSHRTGGNQPQHF.

The rearrangement links TRBV5-1 to TRBJ1-4, with D uncertain. The V gene lost 2 bases and the J gene lost 4 bases, with 12 bases spanning the gap. Germline CDR1 is SGHRS and CDR2 is YFSETQ. This CDR3 has 15 residues. CDR3 in amino acids: CASSFSTAHNEKLFF. DNA of the CDR3: TGCGCCAGCAGCTTCTCGACTGCACATAATGAAAAACTGTTTTTT. Using reference TRBV5-1 and TRBJ1-4 for the parts outside the CDR3, the full variable domain is KAGVTQTPRYLIKTRGQQVTLSCSPISGHRSVSWYQQTPGQGLQFLFEYFSETQRNKGNFPGRFSGRQFSNSRSEMNVSTLELGDSALYLCASSFSTAHNEKLFFGSGTQLSVL.

J is TRBJ2-1 and V is TRBV19; TRBD2 aligns across 10 bases. The CDR3 has 15 residues. The V gene's germline CDR1 is LNHDA and CDR2 SQIVND (reference sequence). The junction had 2 bases not matched to a gene; V was cut back by 5 bases and J by 1 base. The CDR3 is CASSWTSGSYNEQFF. The CDR3 nucleotides are TGTGCCAGTAGTTGGACTAGCGGTTCCTACAATGAGCAGTTCTTC. The entire variable domain, with the rest obtained from reference TRBV19 and TRBJ2-1, is as follows: DGGITQSPKYLFRKEGQNVTLSCEQNLNHDAMYWYRQDPGQGLRLIYYSQIVNDFQKGDIAEGYSVSREKKESFPLTVTSAQKNPTAFYLCASSWTSGSYNEQFFGPGTRLTVL.

V usage is TRBV9 and J usage is TRBJ2-5, with 7 bases that match TRBD1. Germline lookup yields CDR1 SGDLS and CDR2 YYNGEE. This CDR3 is built from 15 residues. The junction had 6 bases not matched to a gene; V was cut back by 0 bases and J by 4 bases. CDR3: CASSVADRAGETQYF. The CDR3, as DNA: TGTGCCAGCAGCGTAGCTGACAGGGCGGGAGAGACCCAGTACTTC.

This clone showed up just once. This chain uses TRBV10-3 with TRBJ2-7; D is ambiguous. The DNA matches TRBJ2-5 better at its end, which makes the J call doubtful. The CDR3 totals 12 residues. Looked up from germline, CDR1 is ENHRY and CDR2 is SYGVKD. CDR3 nucleotides: TGTGCCATCAGTGATCGGTGGGAGACCCAGTACTTC. Translated: CAISDRWETQYF.

This chain links TRBV6-6 with TRBJ2-7; TRBD2 might be the D (5 bases). The CDR3 extends over 16 amino acids. V lost 0 bases to trimming and J lost 2 bases, with 14 bases between them. Germline V lookup: CDR1 MNHNY, CDR2 SVGAGI (reference sequence). The CDR3 DNA reads as TGTGCCAGCAGTTACTCGTCCCTAACCGGGGCCTACGAGCAGTACTTC. This codes for CASSYSSLTGAYEQYF.